Listed below are T cell receptor beta chains from one sample, sequenced in a study of T-cell reconstitution after alpha-beta-depleted transplantation in children. TCRdb reanalysed the PCR reads using MiXCR and keeps one entry per CDR3 protein. The sample includes hundreds of thousands of distinct CDR3 sequences, roughly 8% of them seen just once. Sequencing was performed on PBMCs, mostly from graft donor cells, taken 180 days after TCRalphabeta/CD19-depleted stem cell transplant. The source is a male patient aged 10-17 years who had a stem cell transplant for acute lymphoblastic leukemia, so the T cells may come from the graft donor. The CDR3 runs from the conserved cysteine through the conserved F or W. The D gene is left open where the match is weak. Not every row has a clone size; where given, it reads once, few, many or a size class.

abundance,j_gene,d_gene,v_gene,CDR3nt,CDR3aa
many,TRBJ1-6,-,TRBV4-2,TGTGCCAGCAGCCAAGACCCAGGGGATCAGGATTCACCCCTCCACTTT,CASSQDPGDQDSPLHF
many,TRBJ2-5,-,TRBV29-1,TGCAGCGCCCCCGAACGGCTCGGGACCCAGTACTTC,CSAPERLGTQYF
many,TRBJ1-6,TRBD1,TRBV28,TGTGCCAGCAGTCCAGGACAGGGAGCACCCCTCCACTTT,CASSPGQGAPLHF
many,TRBJ1-6,-,TRBV7-2,TGTGCCAGCAGCCCGAAGCCTCGATCACCCCTCCACTTT,CASSPKPRSPLHF
many,TRBJ2-7,TRBD2,TRBV3-1,TGTGCCAGCAGTTTCCCGGGAGGAGAGCAGTACTTC,CASSFPGGEQYF
many,TRBJ2-1,-,TRBV13,TGTGCCAGCAGCTTAGGCACCATGAATGAGCAGTTCTTC,CASSLGTMNEQFF
-,TRBJ2-1,TRBD2,TRBV18,TGTGCCAGCCTCCGGATGACCGGGGGGTTTTACAATGAGCAGTTCTTC,CASLRMTGGFYNEQFF
few,TRBJ1-1,-,TRBV7-9,TGTGCCAGCAGCCCGATAATACTGAACACTGAAGCTTTCTTT,CASSPIILNTEAFF
many,TRBJ2-2,-,TRBV24-1,TGTGCCATCCGGGACGGGACGAACACCGGGGAGCTGTTTTTT,CAIRDGTNTGELFF
few,TRBJ2-6,TRBD1,TRBV24-1,TGTGCCACCAGTGACTCAGGACAGGCTGGGGCCAACGTCCTGACTTTC,CATSDSGQAGANVLTF
many,TRBJ2-7,TRBD1,TRBV20-1,TGCAGTGCTAGAGGACAGGGGAGCTCCTACGAGCAGTACTTC,CSARGQGSSYEQYF
few,TRBJ2-7,-,TRBV10-3,TGTGCCATCAGTGAGTCCATCGGGGGCTACGAGCAGTACTTC,CAISESIGGYEQYF
many,TRBJ2-7,-,TRBV7-3,TGTGCCAGCAGCTTAACTCGGTCTAGCGAGCAGTACTTC,CASSLTRSSEQYF
many,TRBJ2-2,-,TRBV5-1,TGCGCCAGCAGTAACGTGGATATCACCGGGGAGCTGTTTTTT,CASSNVDITGELFF
many,TRBJ2-7,-,TRBV11-2,TGTGCCAGCAGCTTAGGACTAGGAGGTCGCGAGCAGTACTTC,CASSLGLGGREQYF
many,TRBJ1-1,-,TRBV11-2,TGTGCCAGCAGCTTAACAGGGAGTTACGCTGAAGCTTTCTTT,CASSLTGSYAEAFF
-,TRBJ2-7,-,TRBV23-1,TGCGCCAGCAGTCAATATACAGGGAGTCCCCTCTCCTACGAGCAGTACTTC,CASSQYTGSPLSYEQYF
many,TRBJ2-1,TRBD2,TRBV11-2,TGTGCCAGCAGCCCGAGTAGCGGGGGGGCGCCTAACAATGAGCAGTTCTTC,CASSPSSGGAPNNEQFF
few,TRBJ1-1,-,TRBV6-1,TGTGCCAGCATTCCGTCGGGCAGTTTGAACACTGAAGCTTTCTTT,CASIPSGSLNTEAFF
many,TRBJ2-1,TRBD2,TRBV20-1,TGCAGTGCTCCTGCCCGGGGGACTAGCGGGAGCCGGAGCAGGTTC,CSAPARGTSGSRSRF
many,TRBJ2-1,TRBD1,TRBV4-2,TGTGCCAGCAGCCAATGGGGACAGGGAATAGGGAATGAGCAGTTCTTC,CASSQWGQGIGNEQFF
-,TRBJ2-1,TRBD2,TRBV12-3/TRBV12-4,TGTGCCAGCAGTACTAGCGGGAGTGGTGAGCAGTTCTTC,CASSTSGSGEQFF
-,TRBJ2-7,-,TRBV6-2/TRBV6-3,TGTGCCAGCAGTCGGGCAGCTCCCTACGAGCAGTACTTC,CASSRAAPYEQYF
many,TRBJ2-6,-,TRBV6-5,TGTGCCAGCAGTTACCCCGGATCCTCTTCTGGGGCCAACGTCCTGACTTTC,CASSYPGSSSGANVLTF
few,TRBJ1-2,-,TRBV7-2,TGTGCCAGCAGCTTTTCCAGGGGCCGTGGCTACACCTTC,CASSFSRGRGYTF
many,TRBJ2-5,-,TRBV12-3/TRBV12-4,TGTGCCAGCAGTTTAGCGCGGGGCCCAAGGACCCAGTACTTC,CASSLARGPRTQYF
many,TRBJ1-6,TRBD1,TRBV6-5,TGTGCCAGCAGTTGGACAGGGAGCTCCTATAATTCACCCCTCCACTTT,CASSWTGSSYNSPLHF
-,TRBJ2-1,TRBD1,TRBV7-8,TGTGCCAGCAGCTTAGCCCGGACAGGGGGCGACTACAATGAGCAGTTCTTC,CASSLARTGGDYNEQFF
few,TRBJ2-5,TRBD1,TRBV5-4,TGTGCCAGCAGCTCGCCGACAGGGCGGGAGACCCAGTACTTC,CASSSPTGRETQYF
many,TRBJ2-5,-,TRBV7-7,TGTGCCAGCAGCTTAGAAGAGGATCCTTTCCAAGAGACCCAGTACTTC,CASSLEEDPFQETQYF
many,TRBJ2-3,-,TRBV12-3/TRBV12-4,TGTGCCAGCAGTGGGAGCATCTGGCTGACAGATACGCAGTATTTT,CASSGSIWLTDTQYF
many,TRBJ2-3,-,TRBV27,TGTGCCAGCAGTCCCGAGGATACGCAGTATTTT,CASSPEDTQYF
-,TRBJ1-5,-,TRBV11-3,TGTGCCAGCAGCCAGGGGACGGACAATCAGCCCCAGCATTTT,CASSQGTDNQPQHF
many,TRBJ1-1,-,TRBV10-3,TGTGCCATCAGTGAAAAGGGAGGCGACACTGAAGCTTTCTTT,CAISEKGGDTEAFF
many,TRBJ1-2,-,TRBV5-1,TGCGCCAGCAGCTTGGATCGAACTAACTATGGCTACACCTTC,CASSLDRTNYGYTF
few,TRBJ2-7,TRBD1,TRBV20-1,TGCAGTGCTACGACAGGGAACTACGAGCAGTACTTC,CSATTGNYEQYF
many,TRBJ2-7,-,TRBV4-3,TGCGCCAGCAGCCAACGGGGTAGTCTGGACGAGCAGTACTTC,CASSQRGSLDEQYF
many,TRBJ1-4,TRBD1,TRBV3-1,TGTGCCAGCAGCCAAGGGAGACAGGGGAAAAAACTGTTTTTT,CASSQGRQGKKLFF
many,TRBJ2-2,-,TRBV4-1,TGCGCCAGCAGCCAAGAAGGACAGCTCCTTAGGGGCACCGGGGAGCTGTTTTTT,CASSQEGQLLRGTGELFF
-,TRBJ1-6,-,TRBV6-1,TGTGCCAGCAGTCTAAGACACATGAGCTCCTATAATTCACCCCTCCACTTT,CASSLRHMSSYNSPLHF
many,TRBJ1-6,TRBD1,TRBV10-3,TGTGCCATCAGTGAGTCGCCCCTACAGGGGGCCAATAATTCACCCCTCCACTTT,CAISESPLQGANNSPLHF
many,TRBJ1-3,-,TRBV12-3/TRBV12-4,TGTGCCAGCACTTTTCACGGAAACACCATATATTTT,CASTFHGNTIYF